The following is a T cell receptor beta chain sequence with its context. Sequencing of TCR beta covered CD8+ and CD4+ T cells obtained from blood. This entry is derived from a study of CD8 T cells in Susac syndrome. When the RNA was reverse transcribed, random hexamers were used with an input of roughly 0.5 to 1 ug. TCR beta CDR3 was amplified by immunoSEQ multiplex PCR. This amplification extended across 54 Vbeta and 13 Jbeta segments. One entry per CDR3 protein results from TCRdb running MiXCR on the immunoSEQ multiplex PCR reads. The sample contains approximately 160,000 distinct CDR3 sequences, approximately 94% of which appear only once. Germline V gives CDR1 MNHEY, CDR2 SVGAGI. V shed 8 bases and J 7 bases; nucleotides not matched to a gene: 9. This CDR3 is built from 14 residues.

Sequencing was carried out using CD4+ T cells from PBMCs. The J gene is TRBJ2-1, the V gene TRBV6-5; 9 bases map to TRBD2. This receptor was taken from a human donor with multiple sclerosis. The CDR3 is CASAHLSGGNEQFF. The CDR3 nucleotides read TGTGCCAGCGCCCACCTTAGCGGGGGAAATGAGCAGTTCTTC.